One sample yielded the 8 T cell receptor beta chains listed below, sequenced in a study of cytomegalovirus exposure and HLA in healthy donors. It was with 60 Vbeta and 13 Jbeta primers that the PCR ran. Libraries were prepared by immunoSEQ multiplex PCR; TCRdb keeps only in-frame clonotypes and omits some of them. This sample has about 180,000 clones, with 85% found just once. Sequences were obtained from PBMCs. These receptor sequences come from a boy between 2 and 15 years old in good health and CMV-seronegative.

The chain recombines TRBV10-2 with TRBJ2-5; D is unclear. With 3 bases removed from V and 2 bases from J, the gap between germline ends came to 16 bases. CDR1 and CDR2 (germline): WSHSY, SAAADI. This CDR3 has 16 residues. The CDR3 DNA reads as TGCGCCAGCAGTGAAGTATTGGGCATGAGTCAAGAGACCCAGTACTTC. This gives the protein CASSEVLGMSQETQYF.

The J gene is TRBJ2-3, the V gene TRBV28, with TRBD2 identical over 10 bases. Trimming took 2 bases from V and 2 from J; bases not matched to a gene: 4. Germline V gene lookup returns CDR1 MDHEN and CDR2 SYDVKM. The CDR3 totals 16 residues. The CDR3 loop reads CASSLVLAGATDTQYF. The DNA of the CDR3 is TGTGCCAGCAGTTTAGTCCTAGCGGGGGCCACAGATACGCAGTATTTT.

The rearrangement links TRBV27 to TRBJ1-1; D remains unclear. The CDR3 covers 13 residues. Trimming pared 3 bases from V and 9 bases from J, leaving 14 bases between. Germline CDR1 is MNHEY and CDR2 is SMNVEV (reference sequence). CDR3 in amino acids: CASSLPPGRKAFF. The CDR3 DNA is TGTGCCAGCAGTTTGCCGCCAGGTCGGAAAGCTTTCTTT.

The V gene is TRBV28, the J gene TRBJ2-3, with 7 bases identical to TRBD2. CDR1 is MDHEN and CDR2 is SYDVKM in the germline V gene. This CDR3 is built from 14 residues. The J segment lost 1 base and the V segment lost 5 bases, leaving 3 bases of the junction unmatched. The CDR3 here is CASSRAGRTDTQYF. The CDR3 DNA reads as TGTGCCAGCAGTAGAGCGGGGCGCACAGATACGCAGTATTTT.

The V and J genes are TRBV30 and TRBJ1-1; D might be TRBD1 (5 bases). The V gene lost 4 bases and the J gene lost 8 bases, with 8 bases spanning the gap. CDR1 is GTSNPN, CDR2 SVGIG, per germline (reference sequence). This CDR3 has 10 residues. The CDR3 DNA reads as TGTGCCTGGATGAAGGGGGAAGCTTTCTTT. Encoded protein: CAWMKGEAFF.

The chain uses TRBV5-1 and TRBJ1-5; D gene ambiguous. Germline CDR1 and CDR2: SGHRS and YFSETQ. Trimming took off 4 bases at V and 3 bases at J, with 14 bases between the two ends. CDR3 size: 15 residues. The CDR3 loop reads CASSLGDTDNQPQHF. The CDR3 DNA sequence: TGCGCCAGCAGCCTCGGGGATACGGACAATCAGCCCCAGCATTTT.

This chain connects TRBV2 to TRBJ2-5; 12 bases fit TRBD2. Trimming at V came to 6 bases and at J to 5 bases, leaving 16 bases not matched to a gene. The CDR3 is 18 residues long. Germline CDR1 and CDR2: SNHLY and FYNNEI. The DNA for the CDR3 is TGTGCCAGCAGAAGAGGGAGGCTAGCGGGAGGGGTTGGGGAGACCCAGTACTTC. It encodes CASRRGRLAGGVGETQYF.

The chain couples TRBV30 to TRBJ1-3; a possible D gene is TRBD1 (5 bases). The germline V and J ends were trimmed by 0 bases and 0 bases, with 12 bases remaining between them. The CDR3 contains 16 residues. Germline V gene lookup returns CDR1 GTSNPN and CDR2 SVGIG (reference sequence). CDR3 bases: TGTGCCTGGAGTGTAGGGGTAGACGCCTCTGGAAACACCATATATTTT. Amino acids: CAWSVGVDASGNTIYF.